These 17 T cell receptor beta chains were all obtained from the same sample, sequenced in a study of brain T cells in children with intractable seizures. Only in-frame clones appear in the TCRdb table, and some are missing; sequencing was by immunoSEQ multiplex PCR. The sample carries tens of thousands of clones, about 92% recorded once. The input for sequencing was peripheral blood, taken at surgery. These receptors came from a boy under three years old with tuberous sclerosis and intractable seizures.

The rearrangement joins TRBV6-1 to TRBJ1-3; D is uncertain. Trimming took 0 bases from V and 2 from J, leaving 8 bases between them. This CDR3 contains 15 residues. Germline CDR1 is MNHNS and CDR2 is SASEGT. The CDR3: CASSEAWGTGNTIYF. The CDR3 region has the DNA TGTGCCAGCAGTGAAGCGTGGGGTACTGGAAACACCATATATTTT.

V usage is TRBV15 and J usage is TRBJ2-7; no firm D call. Germline CDR1 LNHNV, CDR2 YYDKDF (reference sequence). V lost 2 bases to trimming and J lost 6 bases, with 8 bases between them. The CDR3 covers 12 residues. The CDR3 protein is CATSRSLGEQYF. The CDR3 DNA is TGTGCCACCAGCAGATCCCTGGGCGAGCAGTACTTC.

The genes are TRBV2 and TRBJ1-4, with TRBD1 as a possible D gene (5 bases). Trimming took 3 bases from V and 8 from J, leaving 10 bases between them. This CDR3 has 13 residues. CDR1 and CDR2 from the germline V gene are SNHLY and FYNNEI. CDR3 bases: TGTGCCAGCAGTGATAGGGGATGGGAAAAACTGTTTTTT. It encodes CASSDRGWEKLFF.

J is TRBJ2-2 and V is TRBV7-9; 10 bases match TRBD2. CDR1 is SEHNR and CDR2 is FQNEAQ in the germline V gene (reference sequence). The V and J ends lost 1 base and 8 bases, in that order; junction bases with no gene match: 7. The CDR3 totals 16 residues. In DNA, the CDR3 is TGTGCCAGCAGCTTAGATCGGACTAGCGGTACAGGGGAGCTGTTTTTT. The encoded protein is CASSLDRTSGTGELFF.

This chain connects TRBV5-4 to TRBJ1-4, with a possible D match to TRBD1 (5 bases). Trimming left V 3 bases short and J 4 bases short, with 13 bases between. Germline loops: CDR1 SGHNT, CDR2 YYREEE (reference sequence). The CDR3 sequence is 15 residues long. The CDR3 region is CASSSGGVGNEKLFF. The DNA of the CDR3 is TGTGCCAGCAGCTCCGGGGGGGTCGGTAATGAAAAACTGTTTTTT.

J is TRBJ1-2 and V is TRBV30, with a weak D call TRBD1 (5 bases). CDR1 and CDR2 (germline): GTSNPN, SVGIG (reference sequence). Trimming removed 5 bases from V and 6 bases from J, with 10 bases in between. This CDR3 region has 11 residues. CDR3 nucleotide sequence: TGTGCCTGGGGGGGATCGGATGGCTACACCTTC. It codes for CAWGGSDGYTF.

V gene TRBV24-1 combines with J gene TRBJ2-1, with 8 positions matching TRBD2. Germline V gene sequence: CDR1 KGHDR, CDR2 SFDVKD. V trimming: 4 bases; J trimming: 2 bases; junction bases outside the gene matches: 6. The length of the CDR3 is 16 residues. The CDR3 loop is CATSDVLAATYNEQFF. CDR3 bases: TGTGCCACCAGTGACGTACTAGCGGCTACCTACAATGAGCAGTTCTTC.

This chain links TRBV4-2 with TRBJ2-1; 8 bases are shared with TRBD2. The CDR3 consists of 15 residues. The germline CDR1 and CDR2 sequences are LGHNA and YNFKEQ. Germline trimming cut 1 base from V and 4 bases from J; bases unmatched to any gene: 3. The CDR3 region is CASSQGLAPYNEQFF. As DNA, the CDR3 is TGTGCCAGCAGCCAAGGACTAGCGCCGTACAATGAGCAGTTCTTC.

In this sample, this clone turned up once. The CDR3: CASSFGWGGVPSEGYTF. CDR3 nucleotide sequence: TGTGCCAGCAGCTTCGGTTGGGGGGGTGTACCGTCGGAGGGCTACACCTTC. The chain couples TRBV5-6 to TRBJ1-2, with a tentative D call TRBD1 (5 bases). The V and J ends lost 2 bases and 8 bases respectively, with 25 bases between them. The length of the CDR3 is 17 residues. CDR1 and CDR2 from the germline V gene are SGHDT and YYEEEE.

This chain connects TRBV19 to TRBJ2-7; the D gene could be TRBD1 or TRBD2 (6 bases each). Trimming shortened V by 8 bases and J by 6 bases, and 20 bases separated the two germline ends. CDR3 length equals 14 residues. Per germline, CDR1 LNHDA and CDR2 SQIVND (reference sequence). The CDR3 sequence is CASGPQGGGSEQYF. DNA for the CDR3: TGTGCCAGTGGCCCACAGGGAGGTGGGTCCGAGCAGTACTTC.

Remarks on this clone: The sample contains more than one DNA sequence encoding this CDR3. V usage is TRBV29-1 and J usage is TRBJ2-7; no definite D call. CDR1 SQVTM and CDR2 ANQGSEA come from the germline V gene. The CDR3 is 13 amino acids. Trimming took off 1 base at V and 0 bases at J, with 7 bases between the two ends. The CDR3 nucleotides read TGCAGCGTTGAAGGGCAGAGCTCCTACGAGCAGTACTTC. Residues: CSVEGQSSYEQYF.

The V and J genes are TRBV7-6 and TRBJ2-1; D not certain. This CDR3 has 13 amino acids. V dropped 5 bases and J dropped 9 bases, with 14 bases sitting between them. Germline V CDR1 and CDR2: SGHVS, FNYEAQ. The CDR3 loop reads CASSQIPRAEQFF. The CDR3 coding sequence is TGTGCCAGCAGCCAAATACCACGGGCTGAGCAGTTCTTC.

This chain connects TRBV30 to TRBJ1-2; no definite D call. CDR3 length equals 12 residues. The V end lost 0 bases, the J end lost 5 bases, and 7 bases lay between the germline ends. Per the germline V gene, CDR1 is GTSNPN and CDR2 is SVGIG (reference sequence). CDR3 nucleotides: TGTGCCTGGAGTGTGGGAGATTATGGCTACACCTTC. Its protein product is CAWSVGDYGYTF.

This sequence joins TRBV24-1 and TRBJ2-2, with D perhaps matching TRBD2 (6 bases). V lost 2 bases, J lost 5 bases, and 8 bases lay in between. Germline V gene lookup returns CDR1 KGHDR and CDR2 SFDVKD. This CDR3 has 14 amino acids. The CDR3 nucleotides are TGTGCCACCAGTGATTCTCGGGGGACCGGGGAGCTGTTTTTT. It encodes CATSDSRGTGELFF.

The genes are TRBV7-9 and TRBJ1-6; D might be TRBD1 (6 bases). The CDR3 length is 17 residues. Germline CDR1 SEHNR, CDR2 FQNEAQ (reference sequence). Trimming took off 0 bases at V and 6 bases at J, with 15 bases between the two ends. The CDR3 protein is CASSLAARGEPNSPLHF. Here the CDR3 DNA reads TGTGCCAGCAGCTTAGCTGCCAGGGGCGAACCTAATTCACCCCTCCACTTT.

The DNA of the CDR3 is TGTGCCAGCAGTGAACAGACCTCCTACGAGCAGTACTTC. This encodes CASSEQTSYEQYF. The chain has TRBV2 and TRBJ2-7, with D uncertain. CDR1 is SNHLY and CDR2 is FYNNEI in the germline V gene. Between the trimmed V and J ends, which lost 2 bases and 0 bases, there was a span of 5 bases. The CDR3 loop spans 13 amino acids. Variable domain in full (rest from reference TRBV2 and TRBJ2-7): EPEVTQTPSHQVTQMGQEVILRCVPISNHLYFYWYRQILGQKVEFLVSFYNNEISEKSEIFDDQFSVERPDGSNFTLKIRSTKLEDSAMYFCASSEQTSYEQYFGPGTRLTVT.

The chain couples TRBV4-2 to TRBJ2-1; D unresolved. CDR3 length equals 13 residues. The germline V gene encodes CDR1 LGHNA and CDR2 YNFKEQ. Trimming took off 3 bases at V and 5 bases at J, with 8 bases between the two ends. This CDR3 is CASSHAIDNEQFF. Here the CDR3 DNA reads TGTGCCAGCAGCCACGCGATAGACAATGAGCAGTTCTTC.